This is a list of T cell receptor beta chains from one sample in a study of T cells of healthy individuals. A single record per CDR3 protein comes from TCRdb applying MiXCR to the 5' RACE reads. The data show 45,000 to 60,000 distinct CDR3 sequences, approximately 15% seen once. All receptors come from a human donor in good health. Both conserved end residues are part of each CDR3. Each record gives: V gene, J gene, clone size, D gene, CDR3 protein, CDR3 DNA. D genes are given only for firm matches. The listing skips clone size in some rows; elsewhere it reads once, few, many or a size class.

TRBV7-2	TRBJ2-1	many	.	CASSFKGGGEQFF	TGTGCCAGCAGCTTTAAGGGTGGTGGTGAGCAGTTCTTC
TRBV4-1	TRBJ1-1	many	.	CASSQAGWGEAFF	TGCGCCAGCAGCCAAGCAGGGTGGGGTGAAGCTTTCTTT
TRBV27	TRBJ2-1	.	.	CASSEGLGFYNEQFF	TGTGCCAGCAGTGAAGGACTGGGCTTCTACAATGAGCAGTTCTTC
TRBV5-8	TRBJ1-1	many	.	CASSESGVSTEAFF	TGTGCCAGCAGCGAGTCAGGGGTATCCACTGAAGCTTTCTTT
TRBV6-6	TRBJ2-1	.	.	CAPERGAGNWNEQFF	TGTGCCCCCGAGAGGGGGGCAGGGAATTGGAATGAGCAGTTCTTC
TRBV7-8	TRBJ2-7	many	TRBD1	CASSVMTGGGEQYF	TGTGCCAGCAGCGTAATGACAGGGGGCGGAGAGCAGTACTTC
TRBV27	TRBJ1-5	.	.	CASSPQGPRQPQHF	TGTGCCAGCAGTCCGCAGGGGCCCCGTCAGCCCCAGCATTTT
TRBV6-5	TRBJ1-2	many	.	CASSMREVYGYTF	TGTGCCAGCAGTATGCGGGAGGTCTATGGCTACACCTTC
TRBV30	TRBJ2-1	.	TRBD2	CAWSSLAGGLSGQFF	TGTGCCTGGAGTTCCCTAGCGGGAGGTCTTAGCGGGCAGTTCTTC
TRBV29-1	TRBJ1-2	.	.	CSVREGDGYTF	TGCAGCGTTCGCGAGGGGGACGGCTACACCTTC
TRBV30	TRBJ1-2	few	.	CAWSVRQLPNYGYTF	TGTGCCTGGAGTGTACGGCAGCTTCCTAACTATGGCTACACCTTC
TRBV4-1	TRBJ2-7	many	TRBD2	CASSQLGLGFYEQYF	TGCGCCAGCAGCCAGTTGGGACTAGGGTTTTACGAGCAGTACTTC
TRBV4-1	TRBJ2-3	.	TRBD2	CASSHPAGSTDTQYF	TGCGCCAGCAGCCACCCAGCGGGGAGCACAGATACGCAGTATTTT
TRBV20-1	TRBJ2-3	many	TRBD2	CSANNIGLAGATSTDTQYF	TGCAGTGCTAACAACATAGGACTAGCGGGGGCTACTAGCACAGATACGCAGTATTTT
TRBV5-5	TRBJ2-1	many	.	CASSPRAYNEQFF	TGTGCCAGCAGCCCGCGTGCGTACAATGAGCAGTTCTTC
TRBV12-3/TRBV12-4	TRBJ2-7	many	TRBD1	CASSFAGGGEQYF	TGTGCCAGCAGTTTTGCAGGGGGCGGCGAGCAGTACTTC
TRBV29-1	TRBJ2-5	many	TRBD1	CSVGDRAMETQYF	TGCAGCGTGGGGGACAGGGCCATGGAGACCCAGTACTTC
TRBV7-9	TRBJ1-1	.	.	CASSSRREAEAFF	TGTGCCAGCAGCTCCCGCAGGGAGGCTGAAGCTTTCTTT
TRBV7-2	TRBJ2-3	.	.	CASSLAGGERADTQYF	TGTGCCAGCAGCTTAGCGGGGGGAGAGAGGGCAGATACGCAGTATTTT
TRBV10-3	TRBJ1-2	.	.	CAISEGRLLDGYTF	TGTGCCATCAGTGAGGGGCGACTCCTGGATGGCTACACCTTC
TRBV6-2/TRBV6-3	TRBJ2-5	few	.	CASTFTRAGETQYF	TGTGCCAGCACCTTCACCCGGGCCGGGGAGACCCAGTACTTC
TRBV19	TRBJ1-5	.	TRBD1	CASSLGQGAILQPQHF	TGTGCCAGTAGTCTGGGACAGGGGGCGATTCTTCAGCCCCAGCATTTT
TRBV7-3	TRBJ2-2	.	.	CATSSGVAGELFF	TGTGCCACGAGTAGCGGAGTCGCCGGGGAGCTGTTTTTT
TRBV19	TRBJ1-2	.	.	CASKYRTLGSYGYTF	TGTGCCAGTAAATACAGGACCCTGGGGAGCTATGGCTACACCTTC
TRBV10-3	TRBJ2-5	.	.	CAISVGVGETQYF	TGTGCCATCAGTGTAGGGGTTGGAGAGACCCAGTACTTC
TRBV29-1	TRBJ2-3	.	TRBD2	CSVEGGLAGSTDTQYF	TGCAGCGTTGAAGGGGGACTAGCGGGAAGCACAGATACGCAGTATTTT
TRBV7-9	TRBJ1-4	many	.	CASSPDTATNEKLFF	TGTGCCAGCAGTCCGGACACCGCAACTAATGAAAAACTGTTTTTT
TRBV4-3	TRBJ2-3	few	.	CASSQSLFRTDTQYF	TGCGCCAGCAGCCAAAGTCTGTTCCGCACAGATACGCAGTATTTT
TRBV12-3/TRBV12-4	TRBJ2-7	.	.	CASSLTGYEQYF	TGTGCCAGCAGTTTAACAGGTTACGAGCAGTACTTC
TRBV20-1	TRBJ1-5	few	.	CSARNGDFDQPQHF	TGCAGTGCTAGAAACGGGGACTTCGATCAGCCCCAGCATTTT
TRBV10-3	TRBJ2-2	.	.	CAIGTRDTGELFF	TGTGCCATCGGGACGAGGGACACCGGGGAGCTGTTTTTT
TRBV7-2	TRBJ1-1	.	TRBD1	CASNPTGGTEAFF	TGTGCCAGCAACCCCACAGGGGGCACTGAAGCTTTCTTT
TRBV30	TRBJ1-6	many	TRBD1	CAWRDRGLSSYNSPLHF	TGTGCCTGGAGGGACAGGGGGCTGAGCTCCTATAATTCACCCCTCCACTTT